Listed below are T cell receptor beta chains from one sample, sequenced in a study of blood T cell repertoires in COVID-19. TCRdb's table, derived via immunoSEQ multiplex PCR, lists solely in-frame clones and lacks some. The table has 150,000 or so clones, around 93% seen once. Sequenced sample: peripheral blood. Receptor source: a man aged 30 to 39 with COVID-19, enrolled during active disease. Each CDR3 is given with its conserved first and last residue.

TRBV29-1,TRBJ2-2,CSVSGPAGELFF
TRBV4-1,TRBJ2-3,CASSQTRTSGSDTQYF
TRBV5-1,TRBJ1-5,CASSLIGFQPQHF
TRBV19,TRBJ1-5,CASSILTGTLNQPQHF
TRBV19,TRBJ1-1,CASSTQGNTEAFF
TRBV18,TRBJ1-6,CASSPQDPGINSPLHF
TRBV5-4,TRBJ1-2,CASSLDGVGGYTF
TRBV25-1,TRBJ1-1,CASSTGTAEPNTEAFF
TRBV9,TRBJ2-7,CASGGPGGYEQYF
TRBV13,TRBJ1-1,CASSLAGNTEAFF
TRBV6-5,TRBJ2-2,CASSYGGGTGELFF
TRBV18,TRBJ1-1,CASSPPGTENTEAFF
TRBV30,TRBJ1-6,CAWRPGLTDSSPLHF
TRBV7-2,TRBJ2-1,CASRLAGVLTEQFF
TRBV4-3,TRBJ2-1,CASSHPGTSGRNEQFF
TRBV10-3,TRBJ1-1,CAISGSTLPGKTEAFF
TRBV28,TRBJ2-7,CASTLRSFRTSGSGYEQYF
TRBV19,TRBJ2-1,CASRTGGGGDNEQFF
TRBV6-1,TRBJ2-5,CASSDGRTTEMWETQYF
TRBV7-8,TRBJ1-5,CASSSRTGAGQPQHF
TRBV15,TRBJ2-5,CATSGGTSGRGQETQYF
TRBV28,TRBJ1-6,CASSLGQGDSPLHF
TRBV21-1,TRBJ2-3,CASSAHIAGGSDTQYF
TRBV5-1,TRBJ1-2,CASSSWGGGYTF
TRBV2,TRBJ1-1,CASSGQGNTEAFF
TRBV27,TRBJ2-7,CASSLGWGGDEQYF
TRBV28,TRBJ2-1,CASILTGGPEGSDYNEQFF
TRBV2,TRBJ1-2,CAILLAVNYGYTF
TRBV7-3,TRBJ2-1,CASSFGGIPYNEQFF
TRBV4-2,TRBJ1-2,CASSQPFTGPDYGYTF
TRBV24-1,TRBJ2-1,CATSDPRLADEQFF
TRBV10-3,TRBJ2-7,CAISTFGTGSYEQYF
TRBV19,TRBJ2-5,CASSMGGYQETQYF
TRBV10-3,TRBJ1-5,CAISGCPGQDQLGSNQPQHF
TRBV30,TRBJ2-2,CAWRLGELFF
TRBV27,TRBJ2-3,CASSLSPGSADTQYF
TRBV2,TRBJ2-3,CASGRREGLEDTQYF
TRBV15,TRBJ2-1,CATSTGLAGLSSYNEQFF
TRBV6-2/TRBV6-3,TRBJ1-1,CASSSLRYRDRGTEAFF
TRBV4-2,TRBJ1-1,CASSHPLEGAGNTEAFF
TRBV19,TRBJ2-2,CASIPSRGTGGNTGELFF
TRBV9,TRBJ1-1,CASSTYRGRNTEAFF
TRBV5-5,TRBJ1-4,CASSETGGREKLFF
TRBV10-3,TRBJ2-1,CAISTSGQELYNEQFF
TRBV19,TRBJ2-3,CASSIAGSDTQYF
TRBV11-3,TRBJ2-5,CASSLAWRALQETQYF
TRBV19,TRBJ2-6,CASTPTGANVLTF
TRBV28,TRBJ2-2,CASSGGQGTGELFF
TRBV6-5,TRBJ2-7,CASSYPGTGGYEQYF
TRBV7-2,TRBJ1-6,CASSLLTGTGKSPLHF
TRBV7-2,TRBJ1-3,CASSANRAYSGNTIYF
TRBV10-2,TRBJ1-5,CASSENGVRGNQPQHF
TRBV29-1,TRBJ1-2,CSVGGTGGGINYGYTF
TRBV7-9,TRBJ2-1,CASSFRLAGSSYNEQFF
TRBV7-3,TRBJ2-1,CASSAYSGGAQNEQFF
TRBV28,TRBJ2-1,CASSPHLLQGNEQFF
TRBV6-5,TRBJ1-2,CASETYSLGYGYTF